This T cell receptor beta chain derives from a study of blood T cell repertoires in COVID-19. Looking at the study overall: The United States, Italy and Spain were the sources of the acute and convalescent COVID-19 samples. Sources were T cells, B-cell-depleted T cells, or PBMCs; the material itself was cDNA or gDNA.

In the study's own analysis: Counts of nucleated cells, estimated from reference gene primer amplification, were obtained. Profiled with immunoSEQ multiplex PCR; TCRdb holds only in-frame clones, not every one. V, J and clone size are taken as reported in that table, and D and trimming were inferred from the DNA itself. The sample carries some 100,000 clones, roughly 78% recorded once. This CDR3 region has 16 residues. From germline, CDR1 is LGHNA and CDR2 YSLEER. The V segment lost 1 base and the J segment 13 bases; nucleotides outside the gene matches: 15. The clonotype comes from a man aged 50 to 60 with active or convalescent COVID-19. The chain has TRBV4-3 and TRBJ2-1, with TRBD2 identical over 8 bases. What was sequenced was peripheral blood. Here the CDR3 DNA reads TGCGCCAGCAGCCAAGGAAGCACGGGGGGGCAGGTGTCACAGTTCTTC. As protein: CASSQGSTGGQVSQFF.